These T cell receptor beta chains were read from a single sample in a study of liver allograft versus peripheral blood T cells. TCRdb fed the reads into MiXCR, producing one record per CDR3 protein. The repertoire has about 5,300 distinct CDR3 sequences, about a sixth of them found once; the top ten carry about 10%. These receptors all stem from a human patient who had a liver transplant. The graft donor may be the source of some T cells. The CDR3 runs from the conserved cysteine through the conserved F or W. D genes are given only for firm matches. Clone size, where shown, is once, few, many, or a class for clones that have expanded.

J | D | size | V | DNA | CDR3
TRBJ1-1 | . | medium-sized | TRBV6-5 | TGTGCCAGCAGTTCTGCCTGGGGGGGCGGAACTGAAGCTTTCTTT | CASSSAWGGGTEAFF
TRBJ2-4 | TRBD2 | . | TRBV20-1 | TGCAGTGCTGTGGGGGGGGGCATTCAGTACTTC | CSAVGGGIQYF
TRBJ2-2 | TRBD2 | medium-sized | TRBV19 | TGTGCCACGTACCCCGGGACTAGCGTTGCCGGGGAGCTGTTTTTT | CATYPGTSVAGELFF
TRBJ2-2 | . | medium-sized | TRBV6-2/TRBV6-3 | TGTGCCAGCAGTTTCTGGGCCGGCGGGGAGCTGTTTTTT | CASSFWAGGELFF
TRBJ2-7 | . | . | TRBV3-1 | TGTGCCAGCAGCCAACCTCCACAGAACTACGAGCAGTACTTC | CASSQPPQNYEQYF
TRBJ1-2 | . | medium-sized | TRBV5-5 | TGTGCCAGCAGCTTGGAGGGCTATGGCTACACCTTC | CASSLEGYGYTF
TRBJ1-6 | TRBD1 | medium-sized | TRBV18 | TGTGCCAGCTCAACCGGGACAGAGAATTCACCCCTCCACTTT | CASSTGTENSPLHF
TRBJ2-7 | TRBD1 | medium-sized | TRBV15 | TGTGCCACCAGGAAATCCGGGACAGGGTTCTACGAGCAGTACTTC | CATRKSGTGFYEQYF
TRBJ2-1 | TRBD2 | medium-sized | TRBV6-5 | TGTGCCAGCAGTCTTAGCGGGTTCAGCTACAATGAGCAGTTCTTC | CASSLSGFSYNEQFF
TRBJ2-7 | . | medium-sized | TRBV28 | TGTGCCAGCAAAGGAGGGGTTCTTACCCGTAGGAGCTCCTACGAGCAGTACTTC | CASKGGVLTRRSSYEQYF
TRBJ2-3 | . | many | TRBV28 | TGTGCCAGCAGTAAACGACGGGACTTCACAGATACGCAGTATTTT | CASSKRRDFTDTQYF
TRBJ1-6 | TRBD1 | medium-sized | TRBV5-4 | TGTGCCAGCAGCTTGCACAGGGGAAGCAATTCACCCCTCCACTTT | CASSLHRGSNSPLHF
TRBJ2-1 | . | medium-sized | TRBV7-2 | TGTGCCAGCAGCTTTTATCAGGGAAGGAATGAGCAGTTCTTC | CASSFYQGRNEQFF
TRBJ1-5 | TRBD1 | medium-sized | TRBV18 | TGTGCCAGCTCACCGATCGGGACAGGGATTTCTAGCAATCAGCCCCAGCATTTT | CASSPIGTGISSNQPQHF
TRBJ1-5 | . | medium-sized | TRBV19 | TGTGCCAGTAGGAATGACAGGAGGGGCTATCAGCCCCAGCATTTT | CASRNDRRGYQPQHF
TRBJ1-2 | . | medium-sized | TRBV7-2 | TGTGCCAGCAGCTCAGGACGGGGGAACTATGGCTACACCTTC | CASSSGRGNYGYTF
TRBJ2-3 | TRBD2 | . | TRBV5-4 | TGTGCCAGCAGCTCGACTAGCGGGGGTCCTAGAGATACGCAGTATTTT | CASSSTSGGPRDTQYF